The following is a T cell receptor (beta chain) sequence with its context. Its antigen is as yet unknown. Germline assignment: CDR1 SGHTA and CDR2 FQGNSA. Trimming cost V 1 base and J 2 bases, with 8 bases left between them. This CDR3 is 14 amino acids long. This entry is derived from a study of shared clonotypes between healthy human individuals. General study points: With few donors, the genetic and exposure-history diversity represented was limited.

The assay was immunoSEQ multiplex PCR, and TCRdb's table has in-frame clones only and misses some. The repertoire has some 500,000 clones, around three quarters of them found once; the top ten carry about 12%. The genes are TRBV7-2 and TRBJ2-5, with D possibly TRBD1 on 5 matching bases. Sequenced material: PBMCs. This TCR was recovered from a woman aged 35 to 49 in good health. Some clones in this sample may be carry-over from other donors' samples. Here the CDR3 reads CASSLVYRQETQYF. DNA for the CDR3: TGTGCCAGCAGCTTAGTGTACAGGCAAGAGACCCAGTACTTC.